The 28 T cell receptor beta chains in this list originate from one sample, sequenced in a study of T cell responses to AZD1222 COVID-19 vaccine. Profiling relied on immunoSEQ multiplex PCR, and the TCRdb table lists in-frame clones only, not all of them. In the table there are over 100,000 clones, around nine tenths of which are singletons. Specimen: peripheral blood, collected on day 0 of AZD1222 vaccination. The receptors stem from an adult in good health.

The chain combines TRBV5-8 with TRBJ1-2; D might be TRBD1 (5 bases). The CDR3 runs to 13 residues. The germline V gene encodes CDR1 SGHTS and CDR2 YDEGEE. Trimming removed 2 bases from V and 7 bases from J, with 12 bases in between. The CDR3 protein is CASSFPGRGGYTF. The CDR3 DNA is TGTGCCAGCAGCTTCCCGGGACGCGGTGGCTACACCTTC.

A single count supports this clone. This sequence joins TRBV7-2 and TRBJ2-1; the D gene is possibly TRBD1 (5 bases). V dropped 6 bases and J dropped 0 bases, with 12 bases sitting between them. This CDR3 spans 15 amino acids. The germline V gene encodes CDR1 SGHTA and CDR2 FQGNSA. DNA for the CDR3: TGTGCCAGCAGACCCGGACACAGCTCCTACAATGAGCAGTTCTTC. This codes for CASRPGHSSYNEQFF.

The rearrangement uses TRBV2 and TRBJ1-2; the D gene is possibly TRBD1 (6 bases). Germline V CDR1 and CDR2: SNHLY, FYNNEI. This CDR3 has 13 amino acids. V was shortened by 7 bases and J by 6 bases, with 15 bases between the two germline ends. In DNA, the CDR3 is TGTGCCAGCACTCCCCGGACAGTTCATGGCTACACCTTC. Its translation is CASTPRTVHGYTF.

The rearrangement uses TRBV7-3 and TRBJ2-7; 9 bases are shared with TRBD2. Germline trimming cut 4 bases from V and 4 bases from J; bases unmatched to any gene: 8. The CDR3 extends over 15 amino acids. Germline lookup yields CDR1 SGHTA and CDR2 FQGTGA. The CDR3 region is CASSYGRGGVYEQYF. As DNA, the CDR3 is TGTGCCAGCAGCTACGGTCGCGGGGGGGTTTACGAGCAGTACTTC.

V is TRBV19 and J is TRBJ2-3; 9 bases fit TRBD1. CDR3 length: 15 residues. From germline, CDR1 is LNHDA and CDR2 SQIVND (reference sequence). With V trimmed by 4 bases and J by 6 bases, 8 bases remained unmatched. The CDR3, as DNA: TGTGCCAGTAGTACGTTGGACAGGGGCCCGGATACGCAGTATTTT. As protein: CASSTLDRGPDTQYF. Full variable domain (remainder filled in from reference TRBV19 and TRBJ2-3): DGGITQSPKYLFRKEGQNVTLSCEQNLNHDAMYWYRQDPGQGLRLIYYSQIVNDFQKGDIAEGYSVSREKKESFPLTVTSAQKNPTAFYLCASSTLDRGPDTQYFGPGTRLTVL.

This chain links TRBV3-1 (or the pseudogene TRBV3-2) with TRBJ1-1, with a weak D call TRBD1 (6 bases). There are 14 residues in the CDR3. Per the germline V gene, CDR1 is LGHDT and CDR2 is YNNKEL (reference sequence). V was clipped by 1 base and J by 4 bases, with 10 bases between them. The CDR3 is CASSQGGLGTEAFF. CDR3 coding DNA: TGTGCCAGCAGCCAAGGGGGGCTGGGCACTGAAGCTTTCTTT.

J is TRBJ2-1 and V is TRBV19, with 7 bases aligning to TRBD1. CDR3 size: 17 residues. V shed 4 bases, J shed 3 bases, and the junction held 12 bases outside the gene matches. Germline loops: CDR1 LNHDA, CDR2 SQIVND (reference sequence). The CDR3 DNA is TGTGCCAGTAGTACTCCCACACCGGGACAGTACTACAATGAGCAGTTCTTC. Translation: CASSTPTPGQYYNEQFF.

The V gene is TRBV7-9, the J gene TRBJ1-1, with D unresolved. CDR1 and CDR2 (germline): SEHNR, FQNEAQ (reference sequence). The CDR3 length is 14 residues. Trimming took off 5 bases at V and 6 bases at J, with 16 bases between the two ends. The CDR3 here is CASSTRRDAPEAFF. Here the CDR3 DNA reads TGTGCCAGCAGCACCAGGAGGGATGCCCCTGAAGCTTTCTTT.

The chain has TRBV19 and TRBJ1-2, with D tentatively TRBD1 (5 bases). Trimming stripped 1 base from V and 6 bases from J, with 9 bases between. Germline V gene sequence: CDR1 LNHDA, CDR2 SQIVND (reference sequence). The CDR3 is made up of 13 amino acids. CDR3 residues: CASSIVTRDGYTF. CDR3 DNA: TGTGCCAGTAGTATAGTGACCAGGGATGGCTACACCTTC. Based on the CDR3 plus reference TRBV19 and TRBJ1-2, the full variable domain is DGGITQSPKYLFRKEGQNVTLSCEQNLNHDAMYWYRQDPGQGLRLIYYSQIVNDFQKGDIAEGYSVSREKKESFPLTVTSAQKNPTAFYLCASSIVTRDGYTFGSGTRLTVV.

The chain has TRBV19 and TRBJ1-1, with a tentative D call TRBD1 (6 bases). CDR3 size: 12 residues. V lost 6 bases to trimming and J lost 7 bases, with 12 bases between them. The germline V gene has CDR1 LNHDA and CDR2 SQIVND (reference sequence). The CDR3 sequence: CASRAYRDEAFF. The CDR3, as DNA: TGTGCCAGTAGGGCATACAGGGATGAAGCTTTCTTT.

The chain recombines TRBV13 with TRBJ1-2; perhaps TRBD1 as D (6 bases). CDR3 length: 16 amino acids. The ends were cut back, 8 bases at V and 4 bases at J, with 23 bases in the middle. From germline, CDR1 is PRHDT and CDR2 FYEKMQ (reference sequence). This CDR3 reads CASAYPGQLPGYGYTF. CDR3 coding DNA: TGTGCCAGCGCTTACCCCGGACAGCTACCGGGCTATGGCTACACCTTC.

The genes are TRBV10-3 and TRBJ2-2, with a weak D call TRBD1 (6 bases). With 10 bases removed from V and 6 bases from J, the gap between germline ends came to 15 bases. The CDR3 is 13 residues long. CDR1 is ENHRY and CDR2 is SYGVKD in the germline V gene. The CDR3 DNA reads as TGTGCCAGTGGGCCTAAGGGGGCCGGGGAGCTGTTTTTT. Encoded protein: CASGPKGAGELFF.

The chain combines TRBV9 with TRBJ2-3, with no clear D. CDR3 length equals 14 residues. The germline CDR1 and CDR2 sequences are SGDLS and YYNGEE. Deletions cut 3 bases from V and 6 bases from J, with 14 bases between. This CDR3 reads CASSGFNRMDTQYF. CDR3 nucleotide sequence: TGTGCCAGCAGCGGTTTTAACCGGATGGATACGCAGTATTTT.

This rearrangement joins TRBV9 to TRBJ1-2, with D maybe TRBD1 (5 bases). This CDR3 has 17 amino acids. The V end lost 1 base, the J end lost 6 bases, and 22 bases lay between the germline ends. CDR1 and CDR2 (germline): SGDLS, YYNGEE. CDR3 bases: TGTGCCAGCAGCGTAAGGGGATGGAGGGTCCGTTCGGATGGCTACACCTTC. Encoded protein: CASSVRGWRVRSDGYTF.

This clone was detected once. The gene calls are TRBV5-6 and TRBJ1-1; D gene ambiguous. Germline V gene data show CDR1 as SGHDT and CDR2 as YYEEEE. The CDR3 has 13 residues. The ends were cut back, 0 bases at V and 7 bases at J, with 10 bases in the middle. The DNA for the CDR3 is TGTGCCAGCAGCTTGGCGGTTCGGGATGAAGCTTTCTTT. As protein: CASSLAVRDEAFF.

This clone was recorded only once. This chain joins TRBV4-2 and TRBJ2-7, with TRBD1 matching 9 bases. The CDR3 covers 14 residues. Losses at the gene ends were 4 bases for V and 2 bases for J; bases not matched to a gene: 3. The germline gives CDR1 LGHNA, CDR2 YNFKEQ. The CDR3 DNA reads TGTGCCAGCAGCCCGACAGGGGGGGCCTACGAGCAGTACTTC. This sequence encodes CASSPTGGAYEQYF.

The chain joins TRBV24-1 to TRBJ2-2, with D possibly matching TRBD2 (5 bases). Trimming pared 3 bases from V and 1 base from J, leaving 11 bases between. This CDR3 region has 16 residues. CDR1 and CDR2 from the germline V gene are KGHDR and SFDVKD. The CDR3 loop is CATSDPDGENTGELFF. CDR3 DNA sequence: TGTGCCACCAGTGATCCGGACGGGGAGAACACCGGGGAGCTGTTTTTT.

This rearrangement joins TRBV6-5 to TRBJ1-4; D gene unclear. Per germline, CDR1 MNHEY and CDR2 SVGAGI. The CDR3 runs 11 residues. Trimming shortened V by 7 bases and J by 13 bases, and 13 bases separated the two germline ends. CDR3 region: CASKEGGVLFF. The CDR3 nucleotides read TGTGCCAGCAAAGAGGGCGGAGTACTGTTTTTT.

The sample holds a few counts of this clone. The rearrangement uses TRBV15 and TRBJ2-2; D is perhaps TRBD2 (6 bases). The germline gives CDR1 LNHNV, CDR2 YYDKDF (reference sequence). The CDR3 covers 17 residues. The V end lost 0 bases, the J end lost 6 bases, and 17 bases lay between the germline ends. The CDR3 DNA sequence: TGTGCCACCAGCAGAGATCCCGGGGGAGCAGGCGCCGGGGAGCTGTTTTTT. Protein product: CATSRDPGGAGAGELFF.

The chain recombines TRBV6-5 with TRBJ2-5; D is unresolved. This CDR3 has 13 amino acids. Looked up from germline, CDR1 is MNHEY and CDR2 is SVGAGI. V lost 7 bases, J lost 2 bases, and 11 bases lay in between. The CDR3 coding sequence is TGTGCCAGCAATAGCCAGGTACAAGAGACCCAGTACTTC. This codes for CASNSQVQETQYF.

The gene calls are TRBV3-1 (or the pseudogene TRBV3-2) and TRBJ1-1, with 8 bases lining up with TRBD1. This CDR3 has 16 amino acids. V was clipped by 3 bases and J by 2 bases; unmatched bases: 8. Germline CDR1 LGHDT, CDR2 YNNKEL (reference sequence). The CDR3 is CASSQEWTGPNTEAFF. In DNA, the CDR3 is TGTGCCAGCAGCCAGGAATGGACAGGGCCAAACACTGAAGCTTTCTTT.

This sequence joins TRBV10-1 and TRBJ2-2; no clear D gene. This CDR3 has 12 amino acids. Trimming removed 2 bases at V and 6 bases at J, with 4 bases between. The germline V gene has CDR1 WNHNN and CDR2 SYGVQD (reference sequence). The DNA of the CDR3 is TGCGCCAGCAGTGAGATGGCCGGGGAGCTGTTTTTT. Its translation: CASSEMAGELFF.

The chain couples TRBV2 to TRBJ1-4; D is ambiguous. The V end lost 2 bases, the J end lost 8 bases, and 3 bases lay between the germline ends. Germline values: CDR1 SNHLY, CDR2 FYNNEI. The CDR3 extends over 11 amino acids. The CDR3 region is CASSEREKLFF. The CDR3 DNA reads TGTGCCAGCAGTGAACGAGAAAAACTGTTTTTT.

The chain combines TRBV29-1 with TRBJ2-3; 9 nucleotides line up with TRBD1. V lost 7 bases, J lost 4 bases, and 3 bases stayed unmatched. This CDR3 has 12 residues. Germline loops: CDR1 SQVTM, CDR2 ANQGSEA. DNA for the CDR3: TGCAGCGGGGGACAGGGAGCAGATACGCAGTATTTT. This codes for CSGGQGADTQYF.

V is TRBV5-4 and J is TRBJ2-5; TRBD2 agrees at 7 bases. Germline trimming cut 0 bases from V and 4 bases from J; bases unmatched to any gene: 9. The V gene's germline CDR1 is SGHNT and CDR2 YYREEE (reference sequence). This CDR3 has 16 amino acids. CDR3 loop: CASSLGERTGGETQYF. The CDR3 bases are TGTGCCAGCAGCTTGGGAGAACGTACGGGGGGAGAGACCCAGTACTTC.

The V and J genes are TRBV6-5 and TRBJ1-1; no clear D. V gave up 0 bases and J gave up 1 base, with 9 bases separating them. Germline values: CDR1 MNHEY, CDR2 SVGAGI. CDR3 length equals 15 residues. The chain's CDR3 is CASSYSEGQNTEAFF. CDR3 DNA: TGTGCCAGCAGTTACTCGGAGGGTCAGAACACTGAAGCTTTCTTT.

The V call is TRBV5-1, the J call TRBJ2-5, with no clear D. This CDR3 is 13 amino acids long. CDR1 is SGHRS, CDR2 YFSETQ, per germline. The ends were cut back, 1 base at V and 1 base at J, with 5 bases in the middle. CDR3 protein: CASSLTSQETQYF. DNA of the CDR3: TGCGCCAGCAGCTTGACAAGCCAAGAGACCCAGTACTTC.

The chain carries TRBV18 and TRBJ2-2, with 9 bases identical to TRBD1. J was trimmed by 4 bases and V by 3 bases; bases with no gene match: 3. From germline, CDR1 is KGHSH and CDR2 LQKENI. CDR3 length: 15 amino acids. For the CDR3, the DNA is TGTGCCAGCTCACCCCGGACAGGGGTCACCGGGGAGCTGTTTTTT. Translating gives CASSPRTGVTGELFF.